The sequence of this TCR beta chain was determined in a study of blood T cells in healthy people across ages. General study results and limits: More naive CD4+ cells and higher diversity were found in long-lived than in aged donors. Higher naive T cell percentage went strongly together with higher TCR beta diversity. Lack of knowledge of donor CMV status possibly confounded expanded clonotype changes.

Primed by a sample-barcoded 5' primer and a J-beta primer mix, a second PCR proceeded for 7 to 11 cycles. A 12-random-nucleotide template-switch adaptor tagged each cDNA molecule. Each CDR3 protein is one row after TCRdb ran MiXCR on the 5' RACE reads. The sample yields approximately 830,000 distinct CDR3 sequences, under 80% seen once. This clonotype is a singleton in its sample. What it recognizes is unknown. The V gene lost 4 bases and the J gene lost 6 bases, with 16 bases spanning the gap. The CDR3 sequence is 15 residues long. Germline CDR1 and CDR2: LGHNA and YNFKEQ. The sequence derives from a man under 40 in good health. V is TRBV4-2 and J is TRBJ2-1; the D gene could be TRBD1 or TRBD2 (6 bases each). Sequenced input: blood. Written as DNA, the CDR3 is TGTGCCAGCAGCCTAGAGGGGGGCCCGGTCAATGAGCAGTTCTTC. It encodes CASSLEGGPVNEQFF.